What follows describes a single T cell receptor (beta chain). Antigen: not known. As it was prepared, the TCRbeta library received unique molecular identifiers. TCRdb fed the PCR reads into MiXCR, producing one record per CDR3 protein. The table shows 40,000 to 55,000 distinct CDR3 sequences, with approximately 8.7% occurring only once. CDR1 is MNHEY and CDR2 is SVGAGI in the germline V gene. This CDR3 is 16 amino acids long. The V gene end was trimmed by 5 bases and the J gene end by 8 bases; junction bases not matched to a gene: 14. This sample was taken from a study of T-cell reconstitution after alpha-beta-depleted transplantation in children. Points from the study as a whole: Newly produced T cells mostly provided counts and TCRbeta diversity after one year, as hyperexpanded clones declined.

The starting material was PBMCs, mostly from graft donor cells, obtained 60 days after TCRalphabeta/CD19-depleted stem cell transplant. This clonotype was obtained from a male patient between 2 and 15 years old who had a stem cell transplant for chronic granulomatous disease, so the T cells may come from the graft donor. The gene calls are TRBV6-5 and TRBJ2-1, with 8 bases that match TRBD2. The CDR3 spells CASSTQGLGEGDEQFF. The CDR3 DNA sequence: TGTGCCAGCAGTACCCAGGGACTAGGGGAGGGGGATGAGCAGTTCTTC.